This paragraph reports one TCR beta chain. The germline gene is not matched at one end of the junction; a read error may be the cause. This sample is part of a study of identifying expanded T cells in peripheral blood. Germline lookup yields CDR1 ENHRY and CDR2 SYGVKD. This CDR3 spans 15 amino acids. TCRdb's table, derived via immunoSEQ multiplex PCR, lists solely in-frame clones and lacks some. Altogether 95,000 to 100,000 clones are present, about 83% being singletons, with the ten largest covering about 17%. Sequenced: blood. The source of this sequence is a person aged 18 to 69 in good health. The chain joins TRBV10-3 to TRBJ1-6; 8 bases match TRBD1. The CDR3 DNA follows: TGTGCCAGCAGTGACTCAACAGGGGGGAATTCACCCCTCCACTTT. This sequence encodes CASSDSTGGNSPLHF.